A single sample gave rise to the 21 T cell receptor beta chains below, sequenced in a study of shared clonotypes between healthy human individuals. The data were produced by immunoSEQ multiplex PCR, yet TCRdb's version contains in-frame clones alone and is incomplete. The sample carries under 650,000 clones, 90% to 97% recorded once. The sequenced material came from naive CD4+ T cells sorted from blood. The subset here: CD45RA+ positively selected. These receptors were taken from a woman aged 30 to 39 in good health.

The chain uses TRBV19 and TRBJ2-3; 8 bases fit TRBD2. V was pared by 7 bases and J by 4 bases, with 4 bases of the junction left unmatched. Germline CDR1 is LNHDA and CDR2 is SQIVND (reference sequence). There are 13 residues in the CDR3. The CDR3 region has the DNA TGTGCCAGTAAACGGGAGGGCCCAGATACGCAGTATTTT. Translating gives CASKREGPDTQYF.

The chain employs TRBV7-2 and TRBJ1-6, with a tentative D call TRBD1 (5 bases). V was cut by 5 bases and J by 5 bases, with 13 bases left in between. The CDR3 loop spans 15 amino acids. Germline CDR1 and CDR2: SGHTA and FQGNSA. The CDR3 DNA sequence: TGTGCCAGCAGCCCCCGACCGGGGGATAATTCACCCCTCCACTTT. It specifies CASSPRPGDNSPLHF.

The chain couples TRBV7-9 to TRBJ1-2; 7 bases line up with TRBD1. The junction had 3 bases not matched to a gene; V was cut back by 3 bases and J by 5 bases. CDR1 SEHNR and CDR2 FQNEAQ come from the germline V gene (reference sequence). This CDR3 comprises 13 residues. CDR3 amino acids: CASSFEGAYGYTF. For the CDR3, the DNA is TGTGCCAGCAGCTTTGAGGGGGCGTATGGCTACACCTTC.

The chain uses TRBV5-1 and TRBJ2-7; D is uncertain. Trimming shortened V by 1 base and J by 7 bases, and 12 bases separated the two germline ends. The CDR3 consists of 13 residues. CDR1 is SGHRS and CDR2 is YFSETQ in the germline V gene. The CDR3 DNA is TGCGCCAGCAGCTTGTCCGGACCTCTGGAGCAGTACTTC. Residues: CASSLSGPLEQYF. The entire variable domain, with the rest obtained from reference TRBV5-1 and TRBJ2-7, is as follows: KAGVTQTPRYLIKTRGQQVTLSCSPISGHRSVSWYQQTPGQGLQFLFEYFSETQRNKGNFPGRFSGRQFSNSRSEMNVSTLELGDSALYLCASSLSGPLEQYFGPGTRLTVT.

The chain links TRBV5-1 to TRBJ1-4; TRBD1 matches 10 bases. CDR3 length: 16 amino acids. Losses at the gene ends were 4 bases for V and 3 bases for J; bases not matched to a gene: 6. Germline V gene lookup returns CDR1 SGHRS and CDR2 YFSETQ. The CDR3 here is CASSRGGTGANEKLFF. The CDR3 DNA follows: TGCGCCAGCAGCAGGGGCGGGACAGGGGCTAATGAAAAACTGTTTTTT.

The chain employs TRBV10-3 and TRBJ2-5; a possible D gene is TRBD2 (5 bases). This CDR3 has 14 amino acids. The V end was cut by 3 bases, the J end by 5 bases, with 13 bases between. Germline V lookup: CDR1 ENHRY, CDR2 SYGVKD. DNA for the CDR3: TGTGCCATCAGTGACCAACTCAGAGGGGAGACCCAGTACTTC. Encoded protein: CAISDQLRGETQYF.

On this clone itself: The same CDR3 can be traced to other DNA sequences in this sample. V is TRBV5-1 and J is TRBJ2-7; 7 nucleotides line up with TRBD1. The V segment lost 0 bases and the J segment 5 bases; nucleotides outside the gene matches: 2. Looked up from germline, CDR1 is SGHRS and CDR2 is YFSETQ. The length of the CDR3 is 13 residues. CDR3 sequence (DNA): TGCGCCAGCAGCTTGGGACAGGGTGACGAGCAGTACTTC. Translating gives CASSLGQGDEQYF.

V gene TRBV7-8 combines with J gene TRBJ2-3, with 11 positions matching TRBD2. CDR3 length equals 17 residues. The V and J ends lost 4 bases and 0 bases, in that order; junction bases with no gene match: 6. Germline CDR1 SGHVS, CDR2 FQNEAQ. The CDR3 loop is CASSSQRTSGSTDTQYF. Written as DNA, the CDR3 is TGTGCCAGCAGCTCCCAACGGACTAGCGGGAGCACAGATACGCAGTATTTT.

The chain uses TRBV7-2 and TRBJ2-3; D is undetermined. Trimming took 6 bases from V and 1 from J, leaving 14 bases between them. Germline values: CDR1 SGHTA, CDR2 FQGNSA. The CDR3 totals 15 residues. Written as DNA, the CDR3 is TGTGCCAGCAGGTGGCGGCCCATTGGCACAGATACGCAGTATTTT. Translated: CASRWRPIGTDTQYF. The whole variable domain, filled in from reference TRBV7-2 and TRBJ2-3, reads GAGVSQSPSNKVTEKGKDVELRCDPISGHTALYWYRQSLGQGLEFLIYFQGNSAPDKSGLPSDRFSAERTGGSVSTLTIQRTQQEDSAVYLCASRWRPIGTDTQYFGPGTRLTVL.

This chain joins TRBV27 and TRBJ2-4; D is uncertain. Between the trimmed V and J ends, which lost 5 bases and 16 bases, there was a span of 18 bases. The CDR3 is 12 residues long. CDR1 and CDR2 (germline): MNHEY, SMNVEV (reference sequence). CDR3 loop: CASSPRGSLIYF. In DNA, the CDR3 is TGTGCCAGCAGTCCGCGAGGTAGCCTCATCTACTTC.

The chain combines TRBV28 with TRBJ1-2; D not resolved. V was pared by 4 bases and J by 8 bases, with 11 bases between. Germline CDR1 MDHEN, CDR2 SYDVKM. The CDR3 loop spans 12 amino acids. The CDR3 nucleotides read TGTGCCAGCAGTTCACCAATTGAGGGCTACACCTTC. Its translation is CASSSPIEGYTF.

The CDR3, as DNA: TGTGCCAGTAGTATCATCAGAGATCAGCCCCAGCATTTT. Encoded protein: CASSIIRDQPQHF. The rearrangement uses TRBV19 and TRBJ1-5; D call uncertain. Per germline, CDR1 LNHDA and CDR2 SQIVND (reference sequence). Trimming took 3 bases from V and 5 from J, leaving 8 bases between them. The CDR3 has 13 residues. Combining the CDR3 with reference TRBV19 and TRBJ1-5 gives the whole variable domain DGGITQSPKYLFRKEGQNVTLSCEQNLNHDAMYWYRQDPGQGLRLIYYSQIVNDFQKGDIAEGYSVSREKKESFPLTVTSAQKNPTAFYLCASSIIRDQPQHFGDGTRLSIL.

CDR3 DNA: TGCGCCAGCAGCATGACAGGGAATCAGCCCCAGCATTTT. Encoded protein: CASSMTGNQPQHF. The chain employs TRBV5-1 and TRBJ1-5, with TRBD1 matching over 7 bases. The CDR3 is 13 amino acids. V lost 4 bases and J lost 4; bases outside the gene matches: 2. The germline V gene encodes CDR1 SGHRS and CDR2 YFSETQ.

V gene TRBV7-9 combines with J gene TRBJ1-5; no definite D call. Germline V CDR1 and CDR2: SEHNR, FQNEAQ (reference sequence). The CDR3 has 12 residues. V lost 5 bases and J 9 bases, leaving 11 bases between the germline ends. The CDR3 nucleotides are TGTGCCAGCAGCAACCAAGGGTGGCCCCAGCATTTT. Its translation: CASSNQGWPQHF.

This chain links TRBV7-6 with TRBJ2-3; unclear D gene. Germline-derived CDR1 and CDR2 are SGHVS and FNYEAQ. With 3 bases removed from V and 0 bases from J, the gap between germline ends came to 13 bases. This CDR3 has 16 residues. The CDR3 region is CASSFRASSSTDTQYF. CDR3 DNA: TGTGCCAGCAGCTTTAGGGCGAGTTCTAGCACAGATACGCAGTATTTT.

This chain's CDR3 is CASSLARPLATNEKLFF. CDR3 DNA sequence: TGTGCCAGCAGCTTAGCCCGACCGCTTGCAACTAATGAAAAACTGTTTTTT. The chain recombines TRBV7-8 with TRBJ1-4; D ambiguous. Between the trimmed V and J ends, which lost 0 bases and 0 bases, there was a span of 11 bases. Germline V gives CDR1 SGHVS, CDR2 FQNEAQ. The CDR3 totals 17 residues.

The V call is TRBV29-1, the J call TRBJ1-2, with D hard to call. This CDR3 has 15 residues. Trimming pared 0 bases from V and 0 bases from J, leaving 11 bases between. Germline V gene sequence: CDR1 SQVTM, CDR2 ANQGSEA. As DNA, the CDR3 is TGCAGCGTTGAAGATCTGGCGGTAGCTAACTATGGCTACACCTTC. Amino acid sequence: CSVEDLAVANYGYTF.

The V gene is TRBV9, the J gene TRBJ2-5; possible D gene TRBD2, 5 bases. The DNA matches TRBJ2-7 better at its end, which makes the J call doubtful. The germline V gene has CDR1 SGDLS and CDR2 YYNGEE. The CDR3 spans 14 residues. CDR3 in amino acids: CASSPHPGNYEQYF. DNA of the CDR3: TGTGCCAGCAGCCCCCATCCGGGGAACTACGAGCAGTACTTC.

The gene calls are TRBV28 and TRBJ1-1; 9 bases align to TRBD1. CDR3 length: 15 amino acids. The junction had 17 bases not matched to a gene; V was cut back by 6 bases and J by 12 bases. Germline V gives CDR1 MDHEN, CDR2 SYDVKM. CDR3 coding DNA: TGTGCCAGCAGAGACTCAACAGGGGGCGCCTTTAGTTCTTTCTTT. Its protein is CASRDSTGGAFSSFF.

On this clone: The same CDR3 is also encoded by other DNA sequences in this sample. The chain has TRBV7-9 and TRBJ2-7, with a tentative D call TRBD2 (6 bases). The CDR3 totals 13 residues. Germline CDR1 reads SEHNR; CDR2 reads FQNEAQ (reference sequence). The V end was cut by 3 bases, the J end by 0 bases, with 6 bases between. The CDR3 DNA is TGTGCCAGCAGCTTGCGGGACTCCTACGAGCAGTACTTC. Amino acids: CASSLRDSYEQYF.

The CDR3: CASSLRDRSYEQYF. CDR3 coding DNA: TGCGCCAGCAGCCTCCGGGACAGGTCCTACGAGCAGTACTTC. V is TRBV5-1 and J is TRBJ2-7, with TRBD1 matching over 8 bases. CDR1 is SGHRS and CDR2 is YFSETQ in the germline V gene. The J segment lost 1 base and the V segment lost 4 bases, leaving 4 bases of the junction unmatched. This CDR3 contains 14 residues.